This entry is about one TCR beta chain. The CDR3 runs to 15 residues. V lost 5 bases and J lost 2; bases outside the gene matches: 5. Germline loops: CDR1 SEHNR, CDR2 FQNEAQ (reference sequence). The data stem from a study of blood T cell repertoires in COVID-19. Here immunoSEQ multiplex PCR was the method, and the copy in TCRdb shows in-frame clones only, minus some. The sample has about 430,000 clones; about 90% are singletons. The sequenced material came from peripheral blood. The source of this sequence is a man aged 18 to 29 with COVID-19, enrolled during active disease. The chain has TRBV7-9 and TRBJ2-5, with TRBD2 matching 10 bases. The CDR3 DNA reads as TGTGCCAGCAGCAGCAGGACTAGCGGTCAAGAGACCCAGTACTTC. Its translation is CASSSRTSGQETQYF.